This T cell receptor beta chain was profiled in a study of T cells after posttransplantation cyclophosphamide. A marrow graft followed busulfan-fludarabine conditioning, with cyclophosphamide on days +3 and +4. General study results and limits: TRB clonality was highly associated with recipient CMV seropositivity and reactivation. Donor CD8+ memory clones often dominated recipient blood repertoires at later times. Tissue-infiltrating T cells from skin or gut overlapped little with blood T cells.

This CDR3 spans 14 amino acids. V lost 2 bases to trimming and J lost 6 bases; unmatched junction nucleotides: 5. Germline CDR1 and CDR2: SGHNT and YENEEA. Assay used: immunoSEQ multiplex PCR; TCRdb lists only in-frame clones, some missing. The sample was found to contain approximately 6,200 clones, and every one recurs. In its sample, this clone is medium-sized. Its specificity is not known. The sample in question was PBMCs, obtained after an allogeneic stem cell transplant with post-transplant cyclophosphamide. This receptor was obtained from a young adult male patient who received an allogeneic stem cell transplant from an unrelated donor, was CMV-positive, and had acute and chronic GVHD. Part of the T cells may come from the graft donor. The chain is built from TRBV11-3 and TRBJ1-2; TRBD1 matches at 8 bases. CDR3 in amino acids: CASSLTGGKDGYTF. CDR3 in DNA: TGTGCCAGCAGCTTAACAGGGGGTAAAGATGGCTACACCTTC.